This T cell receptor (beta chain) was obtained from a study of OX40 agonist ivuxolimab in advanced cancers. Per germline, CDR1 SGHNT and CDR2 YYREEE (reference sequence). The CDR3 runs 14 residues. Trimming cost V 4 bases and J 2 bases; bases outside gene matches: 4. The repertoire was sequenced with immunoSEQ multiplex PCR; TCRdb's copy has only in-frame clones and lacks some. The sample has 50,000 to 70,000 clones, approximately 83% seen once; the top ten hold more than 9.5%. As regards this clone: Its specificity is not known. Other nucleotide sequences from this sample produce the same CDR3.

Study-level findings and limits: Normalized T-cell clonal expansion was also low in a subset of nonresponders.

The clonotype was recovered from an adult with an advanced solid tumor such as melanoma, head and neck, liver or kidney cancer. This material consisted of CD4+ or CD8+ T cells sorted from blood, taken in a trial of the OX40 agonist ivuxolimab. J is TRBJ2-7 and V is TRBV5-4, with 9 bases fitting TRBD2. The CDR3 DNA reads TGTGCCAGCAGCCCGGGACTAGCTCCCTACGAGCAGTACTTC. It is translated as CASSPGLAPYEQYF.